This T cell receptor (beta chain) was identified during a study of blood T cell repertoires in COVID-19. The CDR3 contains 18 residues. CDR1 is SEHNR, CDR2 FQNEAQ, per germline (reference sequence). The V and J ends lost 2 bases and 3 bases, in that order; junction bases with no gene match: 16. Libraries were prepared by immunoSEQ multiplex PCR; TCRdb keeps only in-frame clonotypes and omits some of them. The sample records hundreds of thousands of clones, more than 75% being singletons. This sequence was found in a woman aged 55-70 years in a cohort exposed to, infected with or recovered from COVID-19 (not recorded which). The source material was PBMCs or T cells enriched from blood (not recorded which). The chain links TRBV7-9 to TRBJ2-7, with TRBD1 identical over 7 bases. This CDR3 reads CASSLLPLTEAGGYEQYF. For the CDR3, the DNA is TGTGCCAGCAGCTTACTCCCCCTTACCGAGGCAGGGGGCTACGAGCAGTACTTC.